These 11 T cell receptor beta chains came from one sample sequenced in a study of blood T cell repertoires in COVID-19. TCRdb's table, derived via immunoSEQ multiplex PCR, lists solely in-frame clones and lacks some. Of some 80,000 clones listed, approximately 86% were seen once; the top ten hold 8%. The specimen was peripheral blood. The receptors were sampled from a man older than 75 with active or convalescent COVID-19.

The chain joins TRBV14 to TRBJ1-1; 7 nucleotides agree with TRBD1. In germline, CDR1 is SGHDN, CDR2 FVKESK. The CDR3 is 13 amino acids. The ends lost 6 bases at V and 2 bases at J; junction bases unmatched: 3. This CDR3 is CASSRDSNTEAFF. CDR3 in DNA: TGTGCCAGCAGTCGGGACAGTAACACTGAAGCTTTCTTT.

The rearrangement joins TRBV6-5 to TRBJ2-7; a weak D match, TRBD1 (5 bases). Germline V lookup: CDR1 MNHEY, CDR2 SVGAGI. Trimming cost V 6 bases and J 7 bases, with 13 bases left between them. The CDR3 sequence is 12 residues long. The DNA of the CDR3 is TGTGCCAGCAGGGCCGGACATCAAGAGCAGTACGTC. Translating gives CASRAGHQEQYV.

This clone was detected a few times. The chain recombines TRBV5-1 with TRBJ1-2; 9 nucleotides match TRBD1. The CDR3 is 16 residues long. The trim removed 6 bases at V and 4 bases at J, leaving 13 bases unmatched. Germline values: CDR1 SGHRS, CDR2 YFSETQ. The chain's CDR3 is CASIPDPGQGRYGYTF. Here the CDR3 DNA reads TGCGCCAGCATCCCCGACCCGGGACAGGGTCGCTATGGCTACACCTTC.

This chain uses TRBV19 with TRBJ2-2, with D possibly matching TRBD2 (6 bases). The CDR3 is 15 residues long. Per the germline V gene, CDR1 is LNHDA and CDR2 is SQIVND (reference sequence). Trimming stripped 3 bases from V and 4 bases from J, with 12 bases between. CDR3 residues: CASSIGGVPTGELFF. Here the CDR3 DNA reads TGTGCCAGTAGTATCGGGGGAGTCCCCACCGGGGAGCTGTTTTTT.

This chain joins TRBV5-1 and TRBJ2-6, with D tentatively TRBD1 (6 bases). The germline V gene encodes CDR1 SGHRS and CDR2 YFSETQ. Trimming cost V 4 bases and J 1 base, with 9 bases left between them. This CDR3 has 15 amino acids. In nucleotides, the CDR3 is TGCGCCAGCAGCCGTACAGGGTCTGGGGCCAACGTCCTGACTTTC. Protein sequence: CASSRTGSGANVLTF.

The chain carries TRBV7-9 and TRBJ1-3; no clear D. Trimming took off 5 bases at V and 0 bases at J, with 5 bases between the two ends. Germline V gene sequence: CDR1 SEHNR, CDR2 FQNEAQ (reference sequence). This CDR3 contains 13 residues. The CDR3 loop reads CASSLNSGNTIYF. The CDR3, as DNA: TGTGCCAGCAGCCTTAACTCTGGAAACACCATATATTTT.

The CDR3 reads CASSPSPGQGALEQFF. CDR3 bases: TGTGCCAGCAGCCCGTCTCCGGGACAGGGGGCTCTTGAGCAGTTCTTC. The chain has TRBV9 and TRBJ2-1; 12 bases agree with TRBD1. The V gene end was trimmed by 4 bases and the J gene end by 9 bases; junction bases not matched to a gene: 11. Germline loops: CDR1 SGDLS, CDR2 YYNGEE. CDR3 length equals 16 residues.

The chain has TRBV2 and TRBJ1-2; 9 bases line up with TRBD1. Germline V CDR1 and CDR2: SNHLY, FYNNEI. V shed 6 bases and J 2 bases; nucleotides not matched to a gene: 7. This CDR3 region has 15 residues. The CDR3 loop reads CASSVTGQGNYGYTF. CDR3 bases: TGTGCCAGCAGCGTAACCGGACAGGGGAACTATGGCTACACCTTC.

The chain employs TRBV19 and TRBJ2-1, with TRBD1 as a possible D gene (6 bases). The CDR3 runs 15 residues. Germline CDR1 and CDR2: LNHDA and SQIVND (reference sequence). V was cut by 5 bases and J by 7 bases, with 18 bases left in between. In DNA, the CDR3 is TGTGCCAGTAGTCCGAACAGGGACCCTGGGAATGAGCAGTTCTTC. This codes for CASSPNRDPGNEQFF.

CDR3 region: CASSYTRREQFF. The CDR3 nucleotides read TGTGCCAGCAGTTACACCCGGAGGGAGCAGTTCTTC. This chain uses TRBV6-2 or TRBV6-3 with TRBJ2-1; tentatively, D is TRBD2 (5 bases). The CDR3 is 12 amino acids. V was trimmed by 2 bases and J by 10 bases, leaving 9 bases between them. Germline CDR1 and CDR2: MNHEY and SVGEGT.

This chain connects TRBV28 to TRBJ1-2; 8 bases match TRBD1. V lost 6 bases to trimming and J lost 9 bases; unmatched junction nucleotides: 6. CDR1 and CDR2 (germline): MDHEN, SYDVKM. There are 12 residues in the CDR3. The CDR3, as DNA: TGTGCCAGCAGGGGTACAGGGGGACGCTACACCTTC. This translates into CASRGTGGRYTF.